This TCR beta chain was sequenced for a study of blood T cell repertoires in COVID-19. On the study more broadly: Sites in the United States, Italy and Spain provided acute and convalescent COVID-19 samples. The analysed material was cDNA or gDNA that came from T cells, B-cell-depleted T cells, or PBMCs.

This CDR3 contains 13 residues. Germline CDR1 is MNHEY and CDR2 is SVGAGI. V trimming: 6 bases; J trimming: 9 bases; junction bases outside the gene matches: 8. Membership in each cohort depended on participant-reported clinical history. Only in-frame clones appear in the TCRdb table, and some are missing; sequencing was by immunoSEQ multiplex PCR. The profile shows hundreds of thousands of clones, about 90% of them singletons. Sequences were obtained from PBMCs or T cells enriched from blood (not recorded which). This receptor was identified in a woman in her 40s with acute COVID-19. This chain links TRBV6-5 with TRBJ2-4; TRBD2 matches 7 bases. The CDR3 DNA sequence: TGTGCCAGCAGCCATACTAGCGTTGGCATTCAGTACTTC. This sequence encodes CASSHTSVGIQYF.